This TCR beta chain stems from a study of blood T cell repertoires in COVID-19 (dated by TCRdb to between 2020 and 2021). Notes on the research overall: Collaborator samples came from the United States, Italy and Spain and covered acute and convalescent phases of COVID-19. The samples were drawn from two sources: the first 160 participants of the ongoing ImmuneRACE study, and approximately 1,300 subjects contributed by 6 global collaborators. HLA class I and class II types, where available, came from metadata supplied by the sample provider rather than from assay-based typing. The prospective study material was composed of cDNA or gDNA derived from T cells, B-cell-depleted T cells, or PBMCs. The repertoires were made available in a free public database intended to serve as a resource for research on the immune response to SARS-CoV-2. A de-identified subject ID, COVID-19 status, age in years and sex were almost always included in the sample metadata. Deeply sampled blood TCRbeta repertoires from subjects exposed to, actively infected with, or recovered from COVID-19 were included in the dataset.

Results the study describes overall, beyond this receptor: Clinical and demographic metadata were provided uncurated, with the amount varying by source and participant.

TCRbeta CDR3 regions were amplified from genomic DNA by means of the immunoSEQ Assay, a bias-controlled multiplex PCR. Per the source publication's procedure: Nucleated cell counts per sample were estimated from amplification of reference gene primers within the assay. To quantify the absolute abundance of each unique TCRbeta CDR3 rearrangement, sequence reads were collapsed and filtered. For each sample, productive Simpson clonality was calculated as the square root of Simpson's diversity index over productive rearrangements. Imported from immuneACCESS, the table was reduced by TCRdb to in-frame sequences with V and J called. These copies leave out some clones; in studies compared against another copy, an unresolved V gene accounts for under half, and the cause of the remainder is not known. The D gene and trimming were derived from the DNA, and the V and J assignments and clone size from that table. For this sample there are around 72,000 clones; roughly 80% appear just once. The ten largest make up roughly 20% of the sample.

CDR3 length: 15 amino acids, cysteine to phenylalanine. CDR3 DNA only is kept here, 45 bases in frame from base 1. The germline V gene sets CDR1 to MNHEY and CDR2 to SVGAGI. V is shortened by 7 bases, J by 2 bases, and the region joining them spans 14 bases. In this sample, this clone turned up once. The antigen this receptor binds is unknown. Qualities for individual bases were not recorded, and no much larger clone is one base off. Collaborating institutions collected whole blood in K2EDTA tubes following their own protocols. Collaborator samples were shipped for TCRbeta analysis as frozen whole blood, isolated PBMCs, or DNA extracted from either sample type.

This receptor was taken from a human donor in a cohort sampled during active COVID-19. The source material was peripheral blood. The sequence is built from TRBV6-5 and TRBJ2-2, and perhaps TRBD2 as D gene, on 5 matching bases. Here is the DNA: TGTGCCAGCACCAGTGGACTGCTAAACACCGGGGAGCTGTTTTTT. The encoded protein is CASTSGLLNTGELFF.